The 27 T cell receptor beta chains below all came from one sample that was sequenced in a study of TIL therapy for anti-PD-1-resistant metastatic lung cancer. Sequencing used immunoSEQ v3. Assay: immunoSEQ multiplex PCR; the TCRdb copy retains only in-frame clones and omits some. Of tens of thousands of clones detected, more than 60% appear once; the ten largest clones hold around 6.8%. Time point noted: pre-treatment sample, taken before nivolumab and TIL therapy. The specimen was blood, collected at baseline. The receptors here all came from a person between 25 and 80 years old with non-small cell lung cancer.

This chain links TRBV6-6 with TRBJ1-5; no clear D. The CDR3 spans 13 residues. V lost 5 bases to trimming and J lost 4 bases, with 9 bases between them. Germline CDR1 MNHNY, CDR2 SVGAGI (reference sequence). The DNA for the CDR3 is TGTGCCAGCAGTCTACTGGATAATCAGCCCCAGCATTTT. This sequence encodes CASSLLDNQPQHF.

As DNA, the CDR3 is TGTGCCAGCAGCTTTGGGACAGGGCCGTACGAGCAGTACTTC. It codes for CASSFGTGPYEQYF. V is TRBV11-3 and J is TRBJ2-7; TRBD1 aligns across 9 bases. This CDR3 has 14 residues. The germline gives CDR1 SGHNT, CDR2 YENEEA. The V gene end was trimmed by 3 bases and the J gene end by 4 bases; junction bases not matched to a gene: 4.

The chain recombines TRBV10-1 with TRBJ2-7, with 7 positions matching TRBD1. CDR1 is WNHNN and CDR2 is SYGVQD in the germline V gene (reference sequence). The CDR3 extends over 15 amino acids. J gave up 2 bases and V 4 bases, and 8 bases lay outside the gene matches. CDR3 nucleotide sequence: TGCGCCAGCAGTGCCCTTCGGACAGGCCCCTACGAGCAGTACTTC. This gives the protein CASSALRTGPYEQYF.

The chain recombines TRBV19 with TRBJ2-5; maybe TRBD2 (6 bases). Deletions cut 7 bases from V and 2 bases from J, with 14 bases between. Germline assignment: CDR1 LNHDA and CDR2 SQIVND (reference sequence). CDR3 size: 14 residues. The CDR3 nucleotides read TGTGCCAGTAACTCAAGACGGGGGCAAGAGACCCAGTACTTC. Protein product: CASNSRRGQETQYF.

The gene calls are TRBV6-6 and TRBJ1-1, with D perhaps matching TRBD1 (5 bases). V dropped 4 bases and J dropped 4 bases, with 19 bases sitting between them. This CDR3 comprises 16 residues. Germline loops: CDR1 MNHNY, CDR2 SVGAGI (reference sequence). CDR3 region: CASSSGNRGGGTEAFF. CDR3 nucleotide sequence: TGTGCCAGCAGTTCCGGGAACCGGGGGGGTGGCACTGAAGCTTTCTTT.

V and J are TRBV6-5 and TRBJ2-3, with 10 bases that match TRBD2. Trimming cost V 4 bases and J 4 bases; bases outside gene matches: 5. The CDR3 totals 15 residues. The germline V gene has CDR1 MNHEY and CDR2 SVGAGI. The CDR3 region has the DNA TGTGCCAGCAGTTCTTCTAGCGGGAGCCCAGATACGCAGTATTTT. The encoded protein is CASSSSSGSPDTQYF.

V usage is TRBV5-1 and J usage is TRBJ2-3; D is ambiguous. The CDR3 runs to 15 residues. Trimming removed 0 bases at V and 3 bases at J, with 11 bases between. The germline V gene has CDR1 SGHRS and CDR2 YFSETQ. CDR3 sequence: CASSLDGKGTDTQYF. The DNA of the CDR3 is TGCGCCAGCAGCTTGGACGGCAAAGGGACAGATACGCAGTATTTT.

CDR3 sequence: CASTRLAGGPRDNEQFF. CDR3 in DNA: TGTGCCAGCACCCGACTAGCGGGGGGGCCTCGGGATAATGAGCAGTTCTTC. V usage is TRBV14 and J usage is TRBJ2-1; 14 bases agree with TRBD2. Germline V gene data show CDR1 as SGHDN and CDR2 as FVKESK. V was clipped by 7 bases and J by 7 bases; unmatched bases: 12. CDR3 length equals 17 residues.

The J gene is TRBJ2-1, the V gene TRBV6-1; TRBD2 is a possible D gene (5 bases). V lost 4 bases, J lost 2 bases, and 18 bases lay in between. The CDR3 has 17 residues. Germline V gene data show CDR1 as MNHNS and CDR2 as SASEGT. The CDR3 DNA is TGTGCCAGCAGTGCTGTTGGGCGGGCGAGTCCCTACAATGAGCAGTTCTTC. As protein: CASSAVGRASPYNEQFF.

The chain links TRBV2 to TRBJ1-1, with D possibly being TRBD1 (6 bases). Trimming pared 4 bases from V and 7 bases from J, leaving 10 bases between. Germline loops: CDR1 SNHLY, CDR2 FYNNEI. This CDR3 comprises 12 residues. This CDR3 reads CASSGRGDEAFF. CDR3 nucleotide sequence: TGTGCCAGCAGTGGGAGGGGGGATGAAGCTTTCTTT.

The chain has TRBV2 and TRBJ1-4; TRBD1 agrees at 8 bases. Trimming cost V 5 bases and J 8 bases; bases outside gene matches: 4. The CDR3 is 13 residues long. Germline CDR1 reads SNHLY; CDR2 reads FYNNEI. The CDR3, as DNA: TGTGCCAGCAGTATAGGGACAGGAGAAAAACTGTTTTTT. This codes for CASSIGTGEKLFF.

The chain joins TRBV27 to TRBJ2-2; 7 bases fit TRBD2. The ends lost 4 bases at V and 1 base at J; junction bases unmatched: 6. The germline V gene encodes CDR1 MNHEY and CDR2 SMNVEV (reference sequence). The CDR3 has 16 amino acids. For the CDR3, the DNA is TGTGCCAGCAGTTCATTCCGCGGGGGGAACACCGGGGAGCTGTTTTTT. This translates into CASSSFRGGNTGELFF.

The chain uses TRBV7-9 and TRBJ1-1; D is uncertain. CDR1 and CDR2 from the germline V gene are SEHNR and FQNEAQ (reference sequence). Trimming left V 5 bases short and J 2 bases short, with 12 bases between. The CDR3 sequence is 14 residues long. The CDR3 region has the DNA TGTGCCAGCAGCCGGGGAACAGCTAACACTGAAGCTTTCTTT. Protein product: CASSRGTANTEAFF.

The chain carries TRBV28 and TRBJ1-2, with a possible D match to TRBD1 (6 bases). The CDR3 runs to 13 residues. V shed 7 bases and J shed 0 bases, with 9 bases lying between them. Germline CDR1 and CDR2: MDHEN and SYDVKM. CDR3 protein: CASTGTPNYGYTF. The CDR3 DNA reads as TGTGCCAGCACCGGGACACCTAACTATGGCTACACCTTC.

The sample holds one count of this clone. V gene TRBV27 combines with J gene TRBJ1-1; no firm D call. V lost 2 bases and J 5 bases, leaving 12 bases between the germline ends. Germline CDR1 is MNHEY and CDR2 is SMNVEV (reference sequence). The CDR3 totals 14 residues. This CDR3 reads CASSLAGFGTEAFF. In DNA, the CDR3 is TGTGCCAGCAGTTTAGCGGGTTTCGGGACTGAAGCTTTCTTT.

The CDR3 sequence: CATGQNREEKLFF. The CDR3 nucleotides read TGTGCCACCGGACAGAACAGGGAGGAAAAACTGTTTTTT. The chain employs TRBV10-3 and TRBJ1-4; TRBD1 might be the D (6 bases). The length of the CDR3 is 13 residues. Germline V CDR1 and CDR2: ENHRY, SYGVKD. V dropped 10 bases and J dropped 8 bases, with 17 bases sitting between them.

This clone was detected a few times. This chain links TRBV16 with TRBJ1-1; TRBD1 aligns across 11 bases. This CDR3 is 18 amino acids long. V lost 4 bases and J lost 0; bases outside the gene matches: 10. The germline V gene has CDR1 KGHSY and CDR2 FQNENV. CDR3 amino acids: CASSPPRRTGGLNTEAFF. CDR3 DNA sequence: TGTGCCAGCAGCCCCCCCCGCCGGACAGGGGGCTTGAACACTGAAGCTTTCTTT.

A few counts support this clone. The chain combines TRBV5-1 with TRBJ2-3; 7 bases agree with TRBD1. With 8 bases clipped from V and 2 bases from J, the junction kept 8 bases outside the gene matches. CDR1 SGHRS and CDR2 YFSETQ come from the germline V gene. This CDR3 has 14 residues. The CDR3 loop is CASSNTGDTDTQYF. CDR3 sequence (DNA): TGCGCCAGTTCAAACACAGGGGACACAGATACGCAGTATTTT.

V gene TRBV4-1 combines with J gene TRBJ2-1, with D maybe TRBD1 (5 bases). Germline assignment: CDR1 MGHRA and CDR2 YSYEKL. CDR3 length: 14 amino acids. V was pared by 5 bases and J by 6 bases, with 14 bases between. This chain's CDR3 is CASSRQLALNEQFF. DNA for the CDR3: TGCGCCAGCAGCAGACAGTTGGCCCTCAATGAGCAGTTCTTC.

The rearrangement links TRBV19 to TRBJ2-3; 8 bases map to TRBD2. The CDR3 contains 14 residues. J lost 1 base, V lost 11 bases, and 8 bases had no gene match. Looked up from germline, CDR1 is LNHDA and CDR2 is SQIVND (reference sequence). The CDR3 loop is CAFLKRGRTDTQYF. CDR3 DNA: TGTGCCTTCTTAAAGCGGGGGCGCACAGATACGCAGTATTTT.

The chain is built from TRBV7-2 and TRBJ2-5; 9 bases agree with TRBD2. The germline V gene has CDR1 SGHTA and CDR2 FQGNSA. The CDR3 consists of 16 residues. Trimming removed 5 bases from V and 5 bases from J; junction bases left unmatched: 12. Written as DNA, the CDR3 is TGTGCCAGCAGCCCAGTTGGGCGGGGGGGCCGGGAGACCCAGTACTTC. It yields the protein CASSPVGRGGRETQYF. Drawing the rest from reference TRBV7-2 and TRBJ2-5, the complete variable domain is GAGVSQSPSNKVTEKGKDVELRCDPISGHTALYWYRQSLGQGLEFLIYFQGNSAPDKSGLPSDRFSAERTGGSVSTLTIQRTQQEDSAVYLCASSPVGRGGRETQYFGPGTRLLVL.

This chain joins TRBV5-4 and TRBJ2-5; maybe TRBD1 (6 bases). V was pared by 4 bases and J by 1 base, with 8 bases between. The CDR3 is made up of 13 amino acids. Germline V CDR1 and CDR2: SGHNT, YYREEE (reference sequence). Written as DNA, the CDR3 is TGTGCCAGCAGCCCGACAGGCCAAGAGACCCAGTACTTC. Its translation: CASSPTGQETQYF.

The chain joins TRBV7-9 to TRBJ2-3; D not resolved. Trimming removed 3 bases at V and 2 bases at J, with 3 bases between. The CDR3 runs 12 residues. Germline V gene lookup returns CDR1 SEHNR and CDR2 FQNEAQ (reference sequence). The CDR3 DNA reads as TGTGCCAGCAGCTTCCTCACAGATACGCAGTATTTT. This gives the protein CASSFLTDTQYF.

This clone was observed a handful of times. The chain joins TRBV4-1 to TRBJ1-5; 8 bases agree with TRBD1. This CDR3 comprises 17 residues. CDR1 MGHRA and CDR2 YSYEKL come from the germline V gene. Trimming took 5 bases from V and 6 from J; bases not matched to a gene: 15. The CDR3 sequence: CASSLGQGHIGGQPQHF. CDR3 in DNA: TGCGCCAGCAGCTTAGGACAGGGCCACATCGGAGGTCAGCCCCAGCATTTT.

CDR3 DNA sequence: TGTGCCAGTAGTCCTCGTACAGGGCTGGCCACTGAAGCTTTCTTT. This translates into CASSPRTGLATEAFF. The chain employs TRBV19 and TRBJ1-1; a weak D match, TRBD1 (6 bases). The V end was cut by 5 bases, the J end by 4 bases, with 17 bases between. The CDR3 extends over 15 amino acids. Per germline, CDR1 LNHDA and CDR2 SQIVND (reference sequence).

This clone is medium-sized (0.01 to 0.1%) within its sample. V is TRBV19 and J is TRBJ1-5; D not resolved. V gave up 1 base and J gave up 6 bases, with 4 bases separating them. The CDR3 runs 12 residues. Germline V gene sequence: CDR1 LNHDA, CDR2 SQIVND (reference sequence). In DNA form, the CDR3 reads TGTGCCAGTAGTATAGGGGGTCAGCCCCAGCATTTT. As protein: CASSIGGQPQHF.

The chain employs TRBV19 and TRBJ2-1; 13 bases map to TRBD2. Germline-derived CDR1 and CDR2 are LNHDA and SQIVND (reference sequence). The CDR3 runs 17 residues. Trimming removed 7 bases from V and 3 bases from J; junction bases left unmatched: 9. CDR3 DNA: TGTGCCAGTATCGGGCGGACTAGCGGGAGAGGCTACAATGAGCAGTTCTTC. Encoded protein: CASIGRTSGRGYNEQFF.